Given below is one T cell receptor (beta chain) in context. Its antigen is unknown. Sequenced by immunoSEQ multiplex PCR; TCRdb stores in-frame clones only, minus some. The sample consists of around 98,000 clones, 80% to 95% of them appearing once. This entry is derived from a study of Tregs in tolerant kidney transplant recipients. Broader study findings: Biological reproducibility was not directly addressed, but technical replication error appeared minimal.

Germline V CDR1 and CDR2: MGHDK, SYGVNS. The length of the CDR3 is 16 residues. Trimming took 3 bases from V and 2 from J; bases not matched to a gene: 9. The sequence was obtained from a human donor who received a combined kidney and bone marrow transplant. The sequencing used CD4+ T cells from blood, collected before the transplant. This sequence joins TRBV25-1 and TRBJ1-2; 7 bases map to TRBD1. The CDR3 sequence: CASSDLSGQSNYGYTF. The CDR3 coding sequence is TGTGCCAGCAGTGATCTTTCGGGACAGTCAAACTATGGCTACACCTTC.